These T cell receptor beta chains were read from a single sample in a study of cytomegalovirus exposure and HLA in healthy donors. Profiling relied on immunoSEQ multiplex PCR, and the TCRdb table lists in-frame clones only, not all of them. The sample shows 150,000 to 200,000 clones, 85% of them seen only once. Material: PBMCs. The receptors come from a man aged 30 to 45 in good health and CMV-seropositive. CDR3s include the opening cysteine and the closing phenylalanine or tryptophan. The D gene is left open where the match is weak. Clone size is not always given. Where it is, it says once, few, many or a class for expanded clones.

many | TRBJ2-6 | TRBV11-2 | TRBD1 | CASGRGQGISGANVLTF | TGTGCCAGCGGTCGGGGACAGGGGATATCTGGGGCCAACGTCCTGACTTTC
NA | TRBJ1-1 | TRBV5-4 | NA | CASSLAEAANTEAFF | TGTGCCAGCAGCTTGGCCGAGGCGGCGAACACTGAAGCTTTCTTT
NA | TRBJ2-1 | TRBV2 | TRBD2 | CASSELPPSGAYEYEQFF | TGTGCCAGCAGCGAGTTACCCCCTAGCGGGGCGTACGAGTATGAGCAGTTCTTC
NA | TRBJ2-7 | TRBV4-3 | TRBD1 | CASSQGAGGTYEQYF | TGCGCCAGCAGCCAAGGTGCAGGGGGTACCTACGAGCAGTACTTC
NA | TRBJ2-7 | TRBV5-4 | NA | CASSFTQTSSYEQYF | TGTGCCAGCAGCTTCACCCAGACTAGTTCCTACGAGCAGTACTTC
NA | TRBJ1-2 | TRBV5-6 | TRBD1 | CASSSAGQGAFRGYTF | TGTGCCAGCAGCTCCGCCGGACAGGGGGCTTTTCGCGGCTACACCTTC
few | TRBJ1-2 | TRBV2 | NA | CASSVQDSGYTF | TGTGCCAGCAGTGTACAGGATTCGGGCTACACCTTC
NA | TRBJ1-1 | TRBV6-1 | TRBD1 | CASSENGQGNTEAFF | TGTGCCAGCAGTGAAAACGGACAGGGAAACACTGAAGCTTTCTTT
NA | TRBJ2-5 | TRBV7-9 | NA | CASSSSGRQETQYF | TGTGCCAGCAGCTCCAGTGGGAGACAAGAGACCCAGTACTTC
NA | TRBJ1-2 | TRBV5-4 | TRBD1 | CASSPGTASYGYTF | TGTGCCAGCAGCCCCGGGACAGCCTCTTATGGCTACACCTTC
NA | TRBJ2-7 | TRBV19 | NA | CASSWNTGTIFYEQYF | TGTGCCAGTAGTTGGAATACCGGGACAATCTTCTACGAGCAGTACTTC
few | TRBJ1-2 | TRBV18 | TRBD1 | CASSPGQGAYGYTF | TGTGCCAGCTCACCAGGACAGGGGGCTTACGGCTACACCTTC
once | TRBJ2-3 | TRBV7-2 | TRBD2 | CASSFSGGQDTQYF | TGTGCCAGCAGCTTTAGCGGGGGGCAAGATACGCAGTATTTT
NA | TRBJ1-4 | TRBV5-1 | NA | CASSLEGGINNEKLFF | TGCGCCAGCAGCTTGGAGGGAGGGATAAATAATGAAAAACTGTTTTTT
NA | TRBJ1-2 | TRBV7-2 | NA | CASSLTSTTSTRSGYGYTF | TGTGCCAGCAGCTTGACCTCGACAACGTCCACACGATCAGGATATGGCTACACCTTC
NA | TRBJ2-7 | TRBV29-1 | NA | CSVEDQGSSYEQYF | TGCAGCGTTGAAGATCAGGGCAGTTCCTACGAGCAGTACTTC
NA | TRBJ2-1 | TRBV29-1 | TRBD2 | CSTLGGGSSSYNEQFF | TGCAGCACACTGGGGGGGGGATCAAGCTCCTACAATGAGCAGTTCTTC
NA | TRBJ2-3 | TRBV11-2 | TRBD2 | CASSLDRLAGGRTDTQYF | TGTGCCAGCAGCTTAGATCGGTTAGCGGGGGGGCGGACAGATACGCAGTATTTT
many | TRBJ1-2 | TRBV19 | TRBD1 | CASSAPQGGNGYTF | TGTGCCAGTAGTGCCCCACAGGGGGGTAATGGCTACACCTTC
NA | TRBJ2-4 | TRBV5-4 | TRBD1 | CASSPGTGGGDIQYF | TGTGCCAGCAGCCCCGGGACAGGGGGGGGAGACATTCAGTACTTC
NA | TRBJ2-7 | TRBV27 | NA | CASSLSSGTYEQYF | TGTGCCAGCAGTTTATCGTCAGGGACCTACGAGCAGTACTTC
NA | TRBJ1-1 | TRBV5-1 | TRBD1 | CASRRDRDEAFF | TGCGCCAGCAGACGGGACAGGGATGAAGCTTTCTTT
NA | TRBJ2-7 | TRBV4-3 | TRBD1 | CASSKHANPGQGYEQYF | TGCGCCAGCAGCAAACACGCAAATCCGGGACAGGGCTACGAGCAGTACTTC
NA | TRBJ2-1 | TRBV11-3 | NA | CASSFARASYNEQFF | TGTGCCAGCAGCTTTGCCAGGGCCTCCTACAATGAGCAGTTCTTC
once | TRBJ1-2 | TRBV10-3 | NA | CAISDQGEGHYGYTF | TGTGCCATCAGTGATCAAGGAGAGGGCCACTATGGCTACACCTTC
NA | TRBJ2-3 | TRBV11-2 | TRBD2 | CASSLEGGSTDTQYF | TGTGCCAGCAGCTTAGAGGGGGGGAGCACAGATACGCAGTATTTT
NA | TRBJ2-7 | TRBV27 | NA | CASSLGGATYEQYF | TGTGCCAGCAGTTTAGGGGGGGCAACCTACGAGCAGTACTTC
NA | TRBJ1-5 | TRBV4-3 | TRBD1 | CASSQGQGEQPQHF | TGCGCCAGCAGCCAGGGACAGGGGGAACAGCCCCAGCATTTT
NA | TRBJ2-5 | TRBV7-9 | NA | CASSLPRALGETQYF | TGTGCCAGCAGCCTACCCAGGGCCCTCGGGGAGACCCAGTACTTC
NA | TRBJ2-1 | TRBV27 | NA | CASSLSGGLNEQFF | TGTGCCAGCAGTTTAAGTGGGGGCTTAAATGAGCAGTTCTTC
NA | TRBJ2-1 | TRBV2 | NA | CASIDRWVANEQFF | TGTGCCAGCATTGACCGCTGGGTAGCCAATGAGCAGTTCTTC
NA | TRBJ1-1 | TRBV4-3 | TRBD1 | CASSHGQGGNEAFF | TGCGCCAGCAGCCATGGACAGGGGGGGAATGAAGCTTTCTTT
NA | TRBJ2-1 | TRBV7-8 | TRBD2 | CASRRASGAGYNEQFF | TGTGCCAGCAGGCGAGCGAGCGGGGCAGGTTACAATGAGCAGTTCTTC
NA | TRBJ2-3 | TRBV5-1 | NA | CASSLEEGATDTQYF | TGCGCCAGCAGCTTGGAGGAGGGGGCTACAGATACGCAGTATTTT
NA | TRBJ2-3 | TRBV9 | TRBD1 | CASSVTGGFRTDTQYF | TGTGCCAGCAGCGTAACAGGGGGCTTTAGGACAGATACGCAGTATTTT
once | TRBJ1-2 | TRBV6-5 | TRBD1 | CASSYLRDRESGYTF | TGTGCCAGCAGTTACCTCAGGGACAGGGAATCTGGCTACACCTTC
NA | TRBJ1-2 | TRBV7-2 | NA | CASSTRTNYGYTF | TGTGCCAGCAGCACTAGGACCAACTATGGCTACACCTTC
NA | TRBJ2-7 | TRBV7-9 | TRBD2 | CASSLSPRGGIYEQYF | TGTGCCAGCAGCTTAAGCCCGCGGGGGGGGATCTACGAGCAGTACTTC
NA | TRBJ2-7 | TRBV9 | NA | CASSGPRGYEQYF | TGTGCCAGCAGCGGCCCCAGGGGCTACGAGCAGTACTTC
NA | TRBJ2-7 | TRBV6-1 | NA | CASSELRQAVYEQYF | TGTGCCAGCAGTGAGCTCAGACAGGCTGTCTACGAGCAGTACTTC
NA | TRBJ1-1 | TRBV5-6 | NA | CASSGWGGGAEAFF | TGTGCCAGCAGCGGGTGGGGAGGGGGGGCTGAAGCTTTCTTT
few | TRBJ2-1 | TRBV6-4 | TRBD1 | CASSDPTRGSRSNEQFF | TGTGCCAGCAGTGACCCAACCAGGGGGTCGCGCTCCAATGAGCAGTTCTTC
NA | TRBJ2-5 | TRBV7-9 | TRBD2 | CASRTGLAGQTQYF | TGTGCCAGCAGGACCGGACTAGCGGGACAGACCCAGTACTTC
once | TRBJ2-3 | TRBV5-4 | NA | CASSWKGSTDTQYF | TGTGCCAGCAGCTGGAAGGGGAGCACAGATACGCAGTATTTT
NA | TRBJ1-4 | TRBV7-9 | NA | CASSVLQGTMVQKLFF | TGTGCCAGCAGCGTTTTACAGGGTACAATGGTGCAAAAACTGTTTTTT
NA | TRBJ1-6 | TRBV2 | NA | CASSLGQPYNSPLHF | TGTGCCAGCAGTCTTGGACAGCCCTATAATTCACCCCTCCACTTT
NA | TRBJ2-3 | TRBV4-1 | NA | CASSQVLLGRDSTDTQYF | TGCGCCAGCAGCCAAGTTCTTTTAGGGCGGGACAGCACAGATACGCAGTATTTT
NA | TRBJ2-7 | TRBV19 | NA | CASSISARLSGEQYF | TGTGCCAGTAGTATTTCGGCCAGGCTTTCAGGCGAGCAGTACTTC
NA | TRBJ1-6 | TRBV19 | NA | CASSINAGLSPLHF | TGTGCCAGTAGTATAAATGCAGGTTTATCACCCCTCCACTTT
NA | TRBJ1-6 | TRBV4-1 | NA | CASSQFAGNSPLHF | TGCGCCAGCAGCCAATTCGCGGGTAATTCACCCCTCCACTTT
NA | TRBJ2-4 | TRBV30 | TRBD2 | CAWSLTGAGGIQYF | TGTGCCTGGAGCTTAACGGGGGCGGGGGGCATTCAGTACTTC